This T cell receptor beta chain was sequenced for a study of T-cell reconstitution after alpha-beta-depleted transplantation in children (dated by TCRdb to the mid-2010s). At the level of the whole study: Using TCR repertoire profiling, the study quantitatively followed how T-cell immune reconstitution unfolded in children after TCRalphabeta/CD19-depleted allogeneic hematopoietic cell transplantation.

Overall study results and their limits: The apparently early recovery of alphabetaT-cell counts about two months after transplant reportedly depended on only several hundred rapidly expanded clones that came from non-depleted graft cells. The high TCRbeta diversity at day 60 in some patients was ascribed to recipient T cells and intrathymic progenitors that had survived conditioning. The frequencies of hyperexpanded clones fell over the following months, and after one year, T-cell counts and TCRbeta diversity were mostly attributed to newly produced T cells.

On this clonotype itself: It has no known antigen specificity. Nothing much larger sits one base from this clone, and base qualities are not available.

This specimen's treatment or condition label, per the study, means: allogeneic hematopoietic cell transplantation with graft depleted of TCRalphabeta T cells and CD19 B cells. TCRalphabeta/CD19-depleted allogeneic hematopoietic cell grafts were given to the transplant recipients, all of whom were children. Receptor amplification or capture employed PCR. These reads were obtained on an Illumina HiSeq 2500. Molecular barcoding was employed in the preparation of TCR libraries, with unique molecular identifiers being used to normalize TCRbeta repertoire quantification. TCRdb trimmed public reads at Q25 via fastp, called clones via MiXCR and kept in-frame beta chains. When rows share a CDR3 protein, they turn into one entry using the most common DNA and genes. The sample table records about 580,000 distinct CDR3 sequences; about a quarter of these occur just once. The ten largest clones take up 35% to 40% of the sample.

The clonotype was recovered from a boy under three years old with Wiskott-Aldrich syndrome, due to receive a stem cell transplant. Sequencing used PBMCs, obtained before TCRalphabeta/CD19-depleted stem cell transplant.

The CDR3 sequence is CSARVTATSQPQHF. The nucleotide sequence reads TGCAGTGCTAGAGTTACGGCCACCTCTCAGCCCCAGCATTTT. The V and J segments used are TRBV20-1 and TRBJ1-5; no D gene is confidently identified. V is reduced by 1 base and J by 6 bases, leaving a spacing of 13 bases between them. The germline V gene (reference sequence) provides CDR1 DFQATT and CDR2 SNEGSKA. The CDR3 runs 14 amino acids, cysteine and phenylalanine included. Of the read, only the CDR3 DNA is kept; its 42 bases are in frame from base 1.